Sequencing of this TCR beta chain was carried out in a study of blood T cell repertoires in COVID-19. Germline values: CDR1 SNHLY, CDR2 FYNNEI. This CDR3 contains 16 residues. V lost 6 bases, J lost 4 bases, and 5 bases stayed unmatched. Profiled with immunoSEQ multiplex PCR; TCRdb holds only in-frame clones, not every one. The repertoire includes about 270,000 clones, 84% of them detected once, and about 9.1% sits in the top ten. The source of this sequence is a human donor in a cohort sampled during active COVID-19. Sample: peripheral blood. The chain links TRBV2 to TRBJ2-1; TRBD2 agrees at 14 bases. CDR3 coding DNA: TGTGCCAGCAGGACTAGCGGGGGGGTTGGATACAATGAGCAGTTCTTC. Protein sequence: CASRTSGGVGYNEQFF. Drawing the rest from reference TRBV2 and TRBJ2-1, the complete variable domain is EPEVTQTPSHQVTQMGQEVILRCVPISNHLYFYWYRQILGQKVEFLVSFYNNEISEKSEIFDDQFSVERPDGSNFTLKIRSTKLEDSAMYFCASRTSGGVGYNEQFFGPGTRLTVL.